A single sample gave rise to the 10 T cell receptor beta chains below, sequenced in a study of blood T cells in healthy people across ages. It was with a sample-barcoded 5' primer and a J-beta primer mix that a second PCR of about 6 to 12 cycles was run. One entry per CDR3 protein results from TCRdb running MiXCR on the 5' RACE reads. The profile shows around 970,000 distinct CDR3 sequences, roughly half of them singletons. Input material: blood. These receptors all stem from a woman aged 55-69 years in good health.

This clonotype was seen many times. The chain couples TRBV7-2 to TRBJ2-3; TRBD1 matches at 9 bases. Looked up from germline, CDR1 is SGHTA and CDR2 is FQGNSA. Trimming took 5 bases from V and 11 from J; bases not matched to a gene: 14. This CDR3 is built from 15 residues. The CDR3 here is CASSPALQGAGVQYF. The CDR3 DNA reads TGTGCCAGCAGCCCCGCACTACAGGGGGCAGGGGTGCAGTATTTT.

The chain joins TRBV28 to TRBJ1-4; maybe TRBD1 (5 bases). Per germline, CDR1 MDHEN and CDR2 SYDVKM. The CDR3 is 14 residues long. V was pared by 6 bases and J by 7 bases, with 15 bases between. CDR3 DNA: TGTGCCAGCAGCCCTTGGGGGATCCGTGAAAAACTGTTTTTT. It is translated as CASSPWGIREKLFF.

V and J are TRBV2 and TRBJ1-5, with 9 bases that match TRBD1. Trimming cost V 5 bases and J 6 bases; bases outside gene matches: 11. Per germline, CDR1 SNHLY and CDR2 FYNNEI. This CDR3 is built from 16 residues. The CDR3 bases are TGTGCCAGCAGTCCTCTACAGGGGGCTAGGGGTCAGCCCCAGCATTTT. Its translation is CASSPLQGARGQPQHF.

The V call is TRBV29-1, the J call TRBJ2-7, with D possibly being TRBD2 (6 bases). CDR3 length: 14 amino acids. V was pared by 0 bases and J by 7 bases, with 16 bases between. CDR1 and CDR2 from the germline V gene are SQVTM and ANQGSEA. The CDR3 coding sequence is TGCAGCGTTGAAGATGGGAGGCGAAGTCCAGAGCAGTACTTC. This translates into CSVEDGRRSPEQYF.

The chain recombines TRBV20-1 with TRBJ2-7; 10 bases are a match to TRBD1. The germline gives CDR1 DFQATT, CDR2 SNEGSKA (reference sequence). V trimming: 2 bases; J trimming: 3 bases; junction bases outside the gene matches: 10. This CDR3 has 16 residues. The CDR3 coding sequence is TGCAGTGCTAGACCCCGACAGGGGGCCGAAATCTACGAGCAGTACTTC. Its translation: CSARPRQGAEIYEQYF.

The chain joins TRBV28 to TRBJ1-2; perhaps TRBD1 as D (5 bases). The CDR3 spans 12 residues. V shed 10 bases and J shed 6 bases, with 15 bases lying between them. The V gene's germline CDR1 is MDHEN and CDR2 SYDVKM. As DNA, the CDR3 is TGTGCCACCTGGACAACGGGAAATGGCTACACCTTC. Amino acid sequence: CATWTTGNGYTF.

The gene calls are TRBV6-2 or TRBV6-3 and TRBJ2-5; D is unclear. The J call is uncertain, as TRBJ2-7 better fits the DNA end. Germline CDR1 and CDR2: MNHEY and SVGEGT. The CDR3 length is 15 residues. The CDR3 is CASSPQGRTTYEQYF. In DNA, the CDR3 is TGTGCCAGCAGCCCACAAGGACGGACCACCTACGAGCAGTACTTC.

This clonotype has only a few counts. This chain links TRBV10-3 with TRBJ2-3, with 10 nucleotides matching TRBD1. CDR3 length equals 14 residues. The V gene's germline CDR1 is ENHRY and CDR2 SYGVKD. The V gene end was trimmed by 5 bases and the J gene end by 5 bases; junction bases not matched to a gene: 4. The CDR3 region has the DNA TGTGCCATCAGTATCGACAGGGGGCGAGATACGCAGTATTTT. It specifies CAISIDRGRDTQYF.

The chain carries TRBV18 and TRBJ2-4; D is possibly TRBD2 (5 bases). The J call may be in error: the DNA end matches TRBJ2-7 better. Germline loops: CDR1 KGHSH, CDR2 LQKENI. The CDR3 has 14 amino acids. The CDR3 DNA reads as TGTGCCAGCTCATCGGTCCCCTACGGGGTCGAGCAGTACTTC. Translated: CASSSVPYGVEQYF.

This clonotype was detected only a few times. The chain links TRBV5-1 to TRBJ2-5; TRBD1 matches 9 bases. The J call may be mistaken, given a closer DNA end match to TRBJ2-7. The germline CDR1 and CDR2 sequences are SGHRS and YFSETQ. The CDR3 covers 15 residues. The CDR3 sequence: CASSADRGLTYEQYF. The CDR3 DNA sequence: TGCGCCAGCAGCGCCGACAGGGGGTTGACCTACGAGCAGTACTTC.